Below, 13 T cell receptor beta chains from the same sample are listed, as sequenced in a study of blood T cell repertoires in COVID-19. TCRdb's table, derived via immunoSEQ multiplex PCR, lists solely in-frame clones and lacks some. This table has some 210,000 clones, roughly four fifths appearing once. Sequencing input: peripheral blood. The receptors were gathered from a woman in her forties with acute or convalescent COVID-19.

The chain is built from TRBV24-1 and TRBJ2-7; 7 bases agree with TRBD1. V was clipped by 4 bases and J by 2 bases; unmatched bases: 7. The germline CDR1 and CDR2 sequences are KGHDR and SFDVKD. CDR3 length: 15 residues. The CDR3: CATSDTRQGPYEQYF. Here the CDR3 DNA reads TGTGCCACCAGTGACACACGACAGGGACCCTACGAGCAGTACTTC.

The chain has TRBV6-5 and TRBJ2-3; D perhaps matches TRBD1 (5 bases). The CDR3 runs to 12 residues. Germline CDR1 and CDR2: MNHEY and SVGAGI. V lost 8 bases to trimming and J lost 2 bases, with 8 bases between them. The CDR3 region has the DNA TGTGCCAGCGTGACAGTCACAGATACGCAGTATTTT. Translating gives CASVTVTDTQYF.

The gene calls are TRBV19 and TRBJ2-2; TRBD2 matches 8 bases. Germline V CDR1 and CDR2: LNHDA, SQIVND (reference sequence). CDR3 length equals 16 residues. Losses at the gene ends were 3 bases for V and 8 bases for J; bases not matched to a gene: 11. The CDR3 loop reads CASSIRPGTSGGELFF. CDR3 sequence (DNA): TGTGCCAGTAGTATCCGTCCGGGAACTAGCGGTGGGGAGCTGTTTTTT.

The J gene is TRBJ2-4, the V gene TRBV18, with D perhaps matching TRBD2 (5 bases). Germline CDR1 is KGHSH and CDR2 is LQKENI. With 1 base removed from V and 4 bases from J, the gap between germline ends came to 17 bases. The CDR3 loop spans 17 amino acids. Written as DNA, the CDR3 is TGTGCCAGCTCACCACGGGTAACAAGCGGCCTTAAAAACATTCAGTACTTC. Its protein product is CASSPRVTSGLKNIQYF.

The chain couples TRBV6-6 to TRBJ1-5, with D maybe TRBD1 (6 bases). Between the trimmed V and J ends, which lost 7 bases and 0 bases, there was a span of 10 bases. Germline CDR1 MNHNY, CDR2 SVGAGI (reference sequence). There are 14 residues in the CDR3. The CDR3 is CASTQGNSNQPQHF. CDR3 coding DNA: TGTGCCAGCACACAGGGCAATAGCAATCAGCCCCAGCATTTT.

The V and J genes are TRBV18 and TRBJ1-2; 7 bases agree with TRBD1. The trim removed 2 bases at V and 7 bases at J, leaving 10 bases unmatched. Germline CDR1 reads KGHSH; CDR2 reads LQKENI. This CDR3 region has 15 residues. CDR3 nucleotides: TGTGCCAGCTCACCAATCATCCGGGACAGTCGTGGCTACACCTTC. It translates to CASSPIIRDSRGYTF.

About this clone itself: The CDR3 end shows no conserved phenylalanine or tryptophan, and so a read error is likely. The CDR3 region is CASTPRQDLNTEAFS. The CDR3 region has the DNA TGTGCCAGCACCCCAAGACAGGATTTGAACACTGAAGCTTTCTCT. The gene calls are TRBV2 and TRBJ1-1; D might be TRBD1 (6 bases). Germline lookup yields CDR1 SNHLY and CDR2 FYNNEI. V shed 7 bases and J shed 0 bases, with 15 bases lying between them. CDR3 length: 15 amino acids.

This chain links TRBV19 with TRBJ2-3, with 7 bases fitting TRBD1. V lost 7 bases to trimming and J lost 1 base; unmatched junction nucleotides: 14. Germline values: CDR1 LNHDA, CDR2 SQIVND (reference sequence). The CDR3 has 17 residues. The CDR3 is CASTQRPLTGGTDTQYF. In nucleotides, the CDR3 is TGTGCCAGTACTCAACGCCCCCTCACAGGGGGCACAGATACGCAGTATTTT.

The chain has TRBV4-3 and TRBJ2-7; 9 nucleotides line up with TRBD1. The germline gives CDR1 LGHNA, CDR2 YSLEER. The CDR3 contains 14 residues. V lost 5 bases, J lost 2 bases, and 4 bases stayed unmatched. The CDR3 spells CASSTRTGAYEQYF. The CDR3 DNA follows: TGCGCCAGCAGCACCCGGACAGGGGCCTACGAGCAGTACTTC.

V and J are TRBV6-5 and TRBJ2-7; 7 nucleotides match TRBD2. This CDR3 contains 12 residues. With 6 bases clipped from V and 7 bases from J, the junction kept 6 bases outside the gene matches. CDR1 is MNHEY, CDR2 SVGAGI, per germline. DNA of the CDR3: TGTGCCAGCAGCCCCCCCGGGAGGGAGCAGTACTTC. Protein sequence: CASSPPGREQYF.

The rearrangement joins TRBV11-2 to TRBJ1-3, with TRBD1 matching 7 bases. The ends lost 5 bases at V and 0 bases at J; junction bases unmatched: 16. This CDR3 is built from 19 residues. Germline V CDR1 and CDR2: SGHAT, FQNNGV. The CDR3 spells CASSRNPPGQLSSGNTIYF. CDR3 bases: TGTGCCAGCAGCCGAAACCCACCGGGACAGTTAAGCTCTGGAAACACCATATATTTT.

Here the CDR3 reads CATSDWSAGWELFF. CDR3 nucleotides: TGTGCCACCAGTGATTGGAGCGCGGGCTGGGAGCTGTTTTTT. J is TRBJ2-2 and V is TRBV24-1, with D perhaps matching TRBD2 (5 bases). The CDR3 spans 14 residues. Germline CDR1 KGHDR, CDR2 SFDVKD. V shed 2 bases and J shed 9 bases, with 12 bases lying between them.

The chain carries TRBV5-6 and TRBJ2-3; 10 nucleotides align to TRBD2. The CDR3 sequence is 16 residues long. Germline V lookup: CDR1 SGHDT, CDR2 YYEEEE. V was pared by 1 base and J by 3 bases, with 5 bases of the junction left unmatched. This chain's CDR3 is CASSLLASGRTDTQYF. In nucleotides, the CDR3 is TGTGCCAGCAGCTTGTTGGCTAGCGGGAGAACAGATACGCAGTATTTT.